Below, 27 T cell receptor beta chains from the same sample are listed, as sequenced in a study of T cell repertoires in cytomegalovirus infection. TCRdb called the reads again in MiXCR, with one record for every CDR3 protein. The table records about 740,000 distinct CDR3 sequences, about 40% of them present only once. Sequenced sample: PBMCs. The receptors stem from a human donor in good health (CMV status not recorded). Some clones in this sample may be carry-over from other donors' samples.

The sample holds a few counts of this clonotype. V and J are TRBV7-3 and TRBJ2-1, with 9 bases lining up with TRBD2. There are 12 residues in the CDR3. With V trimmed by 8 bases and J by 8 bases, 4 bases remained unmatched. The germline V gene encodes CDR1 SGHTA and CDR2 FQGTGA. The CDR3 sequence is CASGRGGDEQFF. The CDR3 DNA follows: TGTGCCAGCGGGCGGGGGGGGGATGAGCAGTTCTTC.

This clonotype was counted only a few times. The V gene is TRBV7-8, the J gene TRBJ1-1, with D tentatively TRBD1 (6 bases). Trimming took 0 bases from V and 4 from J, leaving 12 bases between them. The CDR3 has 15 residues. Germline loops: CDR1 SGHVS, CDR2 FQNEAQ. The DNA of the CDR3 is TGTGCCAGCAGCTTAGCTATCGGGGGCCGCACTGAAGCTTTCTTT. Translated: CASSLAIGGRTEAFF.

The chain is built from TRBV12-3 or TRBV12-4 and TRBJ2-1; weak D call: TRBD1 (6 bases). V was shortened by 6 bases and J by 4 bases, with 10 bases between the two germline ends. This CDR3 spans 13 amino acids. The CDR3 DNA reads TGTGCCAGCAGGGGGACACTTTACAATGAGCAGTTCTTC. Its protein is CASRGTLYNEQFF.

This clonotype was seen many times. The chain carries TRBV7-2 and TRBJ2-7; TRBD1 might be the D (6 bases). The V gene's germline CDR1 is SGHTA and CDR2 FQGNSA. V lost 1 base and J 0 bases, leaving 10 bases between the germline ends. The CDR3 runs to 15 residues. The CDR3 sequence is CASSLGTASSYEQYF. The CDR3 DNA is TGTGCCAGCAGCTTAGGGACAGCGAGCTCCTACGAGCAGTACTTC.

This clonotype was recorded a few times. This chain connects TRBV6-2 or TRBV6-3 to TRBJ2-7; 7 bases agree with TRBD1. The V segment lost 8 bases and the J segment 4 bases; nucleotides outside the gene matches: 11. CDR1 and CDR2 (germline): MNHEY, SVGEGT. This CDR3 contains 14 residues. The CDR3 sequence: CASFSPGQKYEQYF. The DNA of the CDR3 is TGTGCCAGCTTTTCTCCGGGACAGAAATACGAGCAGTACTTC.

The chain has TRBV12-3 or TRBV12-4 and TRBJ2-1; 12 bases map to TRBD2. V was pared by 1 base and J by 7 bases, with 8 bases of the junction left unmatched. The CDR3 consists of 17 residues. The DNA of the CDR3 is TGTGCCAGCAGTTTAGATCCCGGACTAGCGGGGAGGAATGAGCAGTTCTTC. Its translation: CASSLDPGLAGRNEQFF.

This sequence joins TRBV12-3 or TRBV12-4 and TRBJ1-5; D not resolved. The CDR3 is 14 amino acids. V was pared by 5 bases and J by 0 bases, with 8 bases between. This CDR3 is CASSIFNSNQPQHF. For the CDR3, the DNA is TGTGCCAGCAGTATCTTTAATAGCAATCAGCCCCAGCATTTT.

This clonotype was seen once. This chain links TRBV28 with TRBJ1-4; 10 nucleotides line up with TRBD1. CDR3 length: 14 residues. V shed 7 bases, J shed 4 bases, and the junction held 3 bases outside the gene matches. Germline-derived CDR1 and CDR2 are MDHEN and SYDVKM. The CDR3 loop is CASTGTGDNEKLFF. DNA for the CDR3: TGTGCCAGCACCGGGACAGGGGATAATGAAAAACTGTTTTTT.

This clonotype was observed a few times. The gene calls are TRBV5-5 and TRBJ1-1; D unclear. This CDR3 is built from 12 residues. Trimming pared 2 bases from V and 4 bases from J, leaving 6 bases between. CDR1 and CDR2 (germline): SGHKS, YYEKEE (reference sequence). The CDR3 DNA follows: TGTGCCAGCAGCTTTTCGGTCACTGAAGCTTTCTTT. Translation: CASSFSVTEAFF.

The sample holds a few counts of this clonotype. With a much larger clone just one base away, this may be a read error. CDR3 amino acids: CTSSLGTRGNQPQHF. The CDR3 coding sequence is TGTACCAGCAGCTTAGGGACCAGGGGCAATCAGCCCCAGCATTTT. The chain uses TRBV7-2 and TRBJ1-5; TRBD1 is a possible D gene (5 bases). The V gene's germline CDR1 is SGHTA and CDR2 FQGNSA. The V gene lost 1 base and the J gene lost 2 bases, with 9 bases spanning the gap. CDR3 length: 15 amino acids.

A single count supports this clonotype. The V and J genes are TRBV6-6 and TRBJ2-1; TRBD2 agrees at 9 bases. The V gene end was trimmed by 8 bases and the J gene end by 2 bases; junction bases not matched to a gene: 7. The CDR3 has 15 amino acids. The germline V gene has CDR1 MNHNY and CDR2 SVGAGI (reference sequence). This CDR3 reads CASGRGGAPYNEQFF. The CDR3 nucleotides read TGTGCCAGCGGTCGCGGGGGGGCCCCCTACAATGAGCAGTTCTTC.

The genes are TRBV5-1 and TRBJ2-1; 10 bases fit TRBD1. CDR3 length: 14 residues. The germline V gene has CDR1 SGHRS and CDR2 YFSETQ. The V segment lost 4 bases and the J segment 6 bases; nucleotides outside the gene matches: 4. The DNA of the CDR3 is TGCGCCAGCAGCGCCTGGACAGGGGGCAATGAGCAGTTCTTC. Its translation is CASSAWTGGNEQFF.

This clonotype turned up a few times. V and J are TRBV19 and TRBJ2-3; possible D gene TRBD2, 6 bases. V was cut by 7 bases and J by 4 bases, with 18 bases left in between. The germline gives CDR1 LNHDA, CDR2 SQIVND (reference sequence). CDR3 size: 15 residues. CDR3 region: CASNPPGSGADTQYF. The CDR3 bases are TGTGCCAGTAACCCTCCGGGTAGCGGTGCAGATACGCAGTATTTT. Looking up the rest from reference TRBV19 and TRBJ2-3 gives the full variable domain: DGGITQSPKYLFRKEGQNVTLSCEQNLNHDAMYWYRQDPGQGLRLIYYSQIVNDFQKGDIAEGYSVSREKKESFPLTVTSAQKNPTAFYLCASNPPGSGADTQYFGPGTRLTVL.

The rearrangement links TRBV19 to TRBJ1-5; D is undetermined. The CDR3 has 13 residues. Germline V gives CDR1 LNHDA, CDR2 SQIVND (reference sequence). Trimming shortened V by 4 bases and J by 5 bases, and 9 bases separated the two germline ends. The CDR3 loop is CASSTTGDQPQHF. CDR3 DNA sequence: TGTGCCAGTAGTACCACCGGCGATCAGCCCCAGCATTTT.

This clonotype showed up many times. The V and J genes are TRBV28 and TRBJ2-7; 12 nucleotides match TRBD2. V lost 6 bases and J lost 3; bases outside the gene matches: 15. Germline CDR1 reads MDHEN; CDR2 reads SYDVKM. The CDR3 is 18 residues long. CDR3 protein: CASSPQTSGTSGFYEQYF. The CDR3 coding sequence is TGTGCCAGCAGCCCCCAGACGAGCGGGACTAGCGGGTTCTACGAGCAGTACTTC.

This clonotype has more than one count but fewer than ten. The genes are TRBV4-1 and TRBJ1-5; the match to TRBD1 covers 7 bases. The germline gives CDR1 MGHRA, CDR2 YSYEKL. Trimming took 0 bases from V and 3 from J; bases not matched to a gene: 2. CDR3 length: 15 amino acids. Here the CDR3 DNA reads TGCGCCAGCAGCCAAGAGGGGACAGCCAATCAGCCCCAGCATTTT. The encoded protein is CASSQEGTANQPQHF.

The chain couples TRBV19 to TRBJ2-6; D remains ambiguous. Germline values: CDR1 LNHDA, CDR2 SQIVND (reference sequence). Trimming removed 4 bases at V and 1 base at J, with 14 bases between. The CDR3 loop spans 17 amino acids. The CDR3 sequence: CASSRPGMGSGANVLTF. CDR3 nucleotides: TGTGCCAGTAGTAGACCGGGTATGGGATCTGGGGCCAACGTCCTGACTTTC.

This chain joins TRBV19 and TRBJ1-1; D is ambiguous. The germline gives CDR1 LNHDA, CDR2 SQIVND (reference sequence). V shed 7 bases and J shed 3 bases, with 15 bases lying between them. The CDR3 extends over 14 amino acids. The CDR3 bases are TGTGCCAGTACTCTCCGGGTCGTCGACACTGAAGCTTTCTTT. Residues: CASTLRVVDTEAFF.

This clonotype was seen a few times. The rearrangement uses TRBV20-1 and TRBJ2-1; 8 nucleotides match TRBD2. CDR3 length equals 17 residues. Germline V gene data show CDR1 as DFQATT and CDR2 as SNEGSKA (reference sequence). V lost 3 bases and J lost 0; bases outside the gene matches: 10. For the CDR3, the DNA is TGCAGTGCTAGCCCCACTTTAGCGGGGAGCTCCTACAATGAGCAGTTCTTC. It codes for CSASPTLAGSSYNEQFF.

As to this clonotype: A clone one base away is much larger, so this may be a read error. The chain employs TRBV12-3 or TRBV12-4 and TRBJ1-1, with TRBD1 as a possible D gene (6 bases). The CDR3 consists of 14 residues. Here the CDR3 reads CASSLRHRDTGAFF. The CDR3 nucleotides read TGTGCCAGCAGCCTCCGGCACAGGGACACTGGAGCTTTCTTT.

This clonotype was observed a few times. The chain has TRBV27 and TRBJ2-1; 9 bases are a match to TRBD1. Germline V gene sequence: CDR1 MNHEY, CDR2 SMNVEV (reference sequence). The CDR3 is 15 amino acids. The trim removed 5 bases at V and 5 bases at J, leaving 7 bases unmatched. Here the CDR3 DNA reads TGTGCCAGCAGTCACCGACAGGGGGGTCACAATGAGCAGTTCTTC. Protein product: CASSHRQGGHNEQFF.

A few counts support this clonotype. This sequence joins TRBV19 and TRBJ1-2, with a tentative D call TRBD1 (5 bases). The CDR3 spans 15 residues. Trimming removed 6 bases at V and 4 bases at J, with 18 bases between. CDR1 is LNHDA and CDR2 is SQIVND in the germline V gene (reference sequence). The CDR3 protein is CASSPPKGQGYGYTF. CDR3 bases: TGTGCCAGTAGCCCTCCCAAGGGGCAGGGCTATGGCTACACCTTC.

The sample holds a few counts of this clonotype. The chain couples TRBV4-1 to TRBJ2-5; the match to TRBD1 covers 8 bases. CDR3 length: 18 residues. Per germline, CDR1 MGHRA and CDR2 YSYEKL. Trimming removed 1 base from V and 1 base from J; junction bases left unmatched: 11. CDR3 nucleotides: TGCGCCAGCAGCCAAGTTCCTCCAGGGGGCCGATCCCAAGAGACCCAGTACTTC. Its translation is CASSQVPPGGRSQETQYF.

This clonotype occurred many times. This rearrangement joins TRBV28 to TRBJ2-3; D may be TRBD1 or TRBD2 (5 bases each). Deletions cut 5 bases from V and 2 bases from J, with 11 bases between. This CDR3 has 14 residues. The V gene's germline CDR1 is MDHEN and CDR2 SYDVKM. The CDR3 bases are TGTGCCAGCAGTGTGTCGGGGACCACAGATACGCAGTATTTT. Translation gives CASSVSGTTDTQYF. The full variable domain, in which reference TRBV28 and TRBJ2-3 provide the parts outside the CDR3, is DVKVTQSSRYLVKRTGEKVFLECVQDMDHENMFWYRQDPGLGLRLIYFSYDVKMKEKGDIPEGYSVSREKKERFSLILESASTNQTSMYLCASSVSGTTDTQYFGPGTRLTVL.

In the case of this clonotype: Compared with germline, one end of the junction differs, possibly owing to a read error. This chain connects TRBV12-3 or TRBV12-4 to TRBJ2-1; D might be TRBD1 (5 bases). The CDR3 is 14 amino acids. As DNA, the CDR3 is TGTGCCAGCAGTTTGACAGAGACCTACAAGGAGCAGTTCTTC. Encoded protein: CASSLTETYKEQFF.

The V and J genes are TRBV28 and TRBJ2-1; D ambiguous. Trimming stripped 8 bases from V and 5 bases from J, with 10 bases between. Germline V lookup: CDR1 MDHEN, CDR2 SYDVKM. The CDR3 spans 12 residues. Here the CDR3 DNA reads TGTGCCAGCTTAAGGCCAAACAATGAGCAGTTCTTC. The encoded protein is CASLRPNNEQFF.

This clonotype has just a few counts. This chain uses TRBV10-3 with TRBJ2-7, with 11 bases aligning to TRBD1. The CDR3 is 15 amino acids. Germline V gene data show CDR1 as ENHRY and CDR2 as SYGVKD. Trimming cost V 6 bases and J 5 bases; bases outside gene matches: 9. CDR3 region: CAIRAGQGVNNEQYF. CDR3 bases: TGTGCCATCAGGGCGGGACAGGGGGTAAATAACGAGCAGTACTTC.